One sample yielded the 8 T cell receptor beta chains listed below, sequenced in a study of blood T cells in healthy people across ages (dated by TCRdb to the mid-2010s). Libraries were made using 5' RACE. TCRdb records Illumina HiSeq 2500 as the sequencer. A second PCR of about 6 to 11 cycles was performed with a sample-barcoded 5' primer and a J-beta primer mix. TCRdb reworked the public reads: Q25 trimming with fastp, MiXCR clone assembly, productive beta chains retained. For every CDR3 protein sequence, its rows merge into one entry that carries the most common genes and DNA. The table for this sample lists roughly 1.7 million distinct CDR3 sequences; 30% to 40% of them were counted only once. The biggest ten clones account for roughly 12% of the sample. The sequenced sample was blood. The receptors come from a woman between 25 and 40 years old in good health.

The table lists this clonotype with a few counts. At one boundary the junction diverges from the germline segment, which might be a read error. The chain employs TRBV6-4 and TRBJ2-1, with a tentative D call TRBD2 (7 bases). Germline values: CDR1 MRHNA, CDR2 SNTAGT. The CDR3 sequence is 16 residues long. CDR3 amino acids: CASGDSGGASYNEQFF. DNA of the CDR3: TGTGCCAGCGGTGACTCTGGGGGGGCCTCCTACAATGAGCAGTTCTTC.

The sample holds a few counts of this clonotype. V usage is TRBV2 and J usage is TRBJ2-6, with D maybe TRBD1 (6 bases). The ends were cut back, 6 bases at V and 4 bases at J, with 16 bases in the middle. This CDR3 contains 16 residues. Germline V gives CDR1 SNHLY, CDR2 FYNNEI. The CDR3 loop reads CASSKLQGPGANVLTF. CDR3 nucleotides: TGTGCCAGCAGCAAGTTACAGGGACCCGGGGCCAACGTCCTGACTTTC. Full variable domain (missing parts from reference TRBV2 and TRBJ2-6): EPEVTQTPSHQVTQMGQEVILRCVPISNHLYFYWYRQILGQKVEFLVSFYNNEISEKSEIFDDQFSVERPDGSNFTLKIRSTKLEDSAMYFCASSKLQGPGANVLTFGAGSRLTVL.

The V and J genes are TRBV21-1 and TRBJ2-1; TRBD2 reflects the table's D call only, with no check against the DNA. TRBV21-1 is classified as a pseudogene. The CDR3 runs 15 residues. CDR3 nucleotide sequence: TGTGCCAGCAGCATGGGCGGGGGCCCTGCTCAATCCCAGTTCTTC. Translating it yields CASSMGGGPAQSQFF.

The rearrangement uses TRBV5-1 and TRBJ2-4; the match to TRBD2 covers 11 bases. Germline V gene data show CDR1 as SGHRS and CDR2 as YFSETQ. V trimming: 4 bases; J trimming: 3 bases; junction bases outside the gene matches: 12. The CDR3 covers 18 residues. The DNA for the CDR3 is TGCGCCAGCAGCCATGGGACTAGCGGCCGTGTGGTCAAAAACATTCAGTACTTC. It yields the protein CASSHGTSGRVVKNIQYF.

This clonotype was observed a few times. V gene TRBV6-2 or TRBV6-3 combines with J gene TRBJ1-5, with D tentatively TRBD1 (5 bases). This CDR3 has 15 amino acids. Trimming took off 3 bases at V and 2 bases at J, with 11 bases between the two ends. CDR1 and CDR2 (germline): MNHEY, SVGEGT. CDR3 in amino acids: CASSYGGNGNQPQHF. The CDR3, as DNA: TGTGCCAGCAGTTATGGGGGGAACGGCAATCAGCCCCAGCATTTT.

V gene TRBV13 combines with J gene TRBJ1-5; D is perhaps TRBD1 (6 bases). Germline V lookup: CDR1 PRHDT, CDR2 FYEKMQ (reference sequence). CDR3 length: 15 amino acids. V gave up 5 bases and J gave up 4 bases, with 15 bases separating them. Written as DNA, the CDR3 is TGTGCCAGCAGCGAAAGGGGGGACAAGAATCAGCCCCAGCATTTT. This codes for CASSERGDKNQPQHF.

The chain has TRBV2 and TRBJ1-2; D possibly corresponds to TRBD1 (6 bases). The CDR3 contains 13 residues. Trimming took off 9 bases at V and 6 bases at J, with 17 bases between the two ends. Germline-derived CDR1 and CDR2 are SNHLY and FYNNEI. The CDR3, as DNA: TGTGCCAGAAGCAGGGGACTGGGAGATGGCTACACCTTC. This translates into CARSRGLGDGYTF.

The table lists this clonotype with a few counts. The conserved phenylalanine or tryptophan is not found at the CDR3 terminus, so this likely reflects a read error. The limits of the CDR3 on the DNA are not certain, so only TCRdb's listed CDR3 is given. The chain employs TRBV29-1 and TRBJ2-1. CDR1 and CDR2 from the germline V gene are SQVTM and ANQGSEA. The CDR3 sequence runs 17 residues, both termini included. CDR3 region: CSVEPRLIISPTMSSSS.